This TCR beta chain was observed in a study of T cell responses to AZD1222 COVID-19 vaccine. Findings of the study overall: There were mostly white British donors and more females than males, and clonal diversity was possibly underestimated. Baseline serology detected seropositivity in only six AZD1222 recipients.

In this sample, this clone turned up a few times. Its specificity is unknown. Here immunoSEQ multiplex PCR was the method, and the copy in TCRdb shows in-frame clones only, minus some. The sample shows approximately 68,000 clones, over 75% of them seen only once. The sequence came from an adult in good health. The specimen was peripheral blood, collected on day 0 of AZD1222 vaccination.

For the CDR3, the DNA is TGTGCCAGCAGCCCCGACTCCAATACGCAGTATTTT. This codes for CASSPDSNTQYF. The gene calls are TRBV11-3 and TRBJ2-3; the D is unclear. The CDR3 has 12 amino acids. Trimming removed 5 bases from V and 7 bases from J, with 10 bases in between. Germline values: CDR1 SGHNT, CDR2 YENEEA.